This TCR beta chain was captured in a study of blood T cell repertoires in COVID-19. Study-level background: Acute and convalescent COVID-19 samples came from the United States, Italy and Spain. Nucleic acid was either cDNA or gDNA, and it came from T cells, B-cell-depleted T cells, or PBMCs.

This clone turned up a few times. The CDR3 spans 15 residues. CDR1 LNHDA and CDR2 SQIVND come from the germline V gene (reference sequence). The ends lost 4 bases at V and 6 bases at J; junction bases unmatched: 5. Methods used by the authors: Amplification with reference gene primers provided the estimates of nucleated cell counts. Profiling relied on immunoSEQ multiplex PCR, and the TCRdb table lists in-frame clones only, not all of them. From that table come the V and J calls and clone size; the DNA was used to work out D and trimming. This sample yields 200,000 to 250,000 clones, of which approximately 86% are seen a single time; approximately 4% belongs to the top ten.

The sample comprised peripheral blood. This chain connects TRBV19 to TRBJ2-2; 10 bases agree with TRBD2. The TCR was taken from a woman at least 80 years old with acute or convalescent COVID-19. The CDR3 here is CASSTASGGAGELFF. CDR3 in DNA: TGTGCCAGTAGTACCGCGAGCGGGGGGGCCGGGGAGCTGTTTTTT.